The rows below give T cell receptor beta chains drawn from one sample of a study of shared clonotypes between healthy human individuals. Only in-frame clones appear in the TCRdb table, and some are missing; sequencing was by immunoSEQ multiplex PCR. This table has about 510,000 clones, 90% to 97% appearing once. The sequencing sample was made of naive CD4+ T cells sorted from blood. The receptor set was obtained from a woman in her 30s in good health. Both conserved end residues are part of each CDR3. The D gene is left open where the match is weak. A row's size may be missing; if present it is once, few, many or a size class.

j_call d_call clone_size v_call cdr3_nt cdr3_aa
TRBJ2-7 TRBD2 - TRBV7-2 TGTGCCAGCAGCTTGAGGCAGGGCGGGAGCTCCTACGAGCAGTACTTC CASSLRQGGSSYEQYF
TRBJ2-2 - - TRBV2 TGTGCCAGCAGTGAACGGGGTCAGGGGGGCACCGGGGAGCTGTTTTTT CASSERGQGGTGELFF
TRBJ2-5 - - TRBV15 TGTGCCACCAGCAGAGTCGGGGAGACCCAGTACTTC CATSRVGETQYF
TRBJ1-5 - - TRBV19 TGTGCCAGTAGTACAGGGTCTGCGTGGGGTCAGCCCCAGCATTTT CASSTGSAWGQPQHF
TRBJ2-7 TRBD1 - TRBV18 TGTGCCAGCTCACCTTCATTACAGGGGGAAGGCGAGCAGTACTTC CASSPSLQGEGEQYF
TRBJ2-7 TRBD2 - TRBV7-2 TGTGCCAGCAGCTTAGTTCAGACTAGCGGGGATCACGAGCAGTACTTC CASSLVQTSGDHEQYF
TRBJ2-2 TRBD2 - TRBV19 TGTGCCAGTAGTATAGCGGGACTAGCGGTCACGAACACCGGGGAGCTGTTTTTT CASSIAGLAVTNTGELFF
TRBJ1-5 - - TRBV28 TGTGCCAGCAGGGCGTATAGCAATCAGCCCCAGCATTTT CASRAYSNQPQHF
TRBJ2-7 - - TRBV28 TGTGCCAGCATCCCGAGAGAGGCCTACGAGCAGTACTTC CASIPREAYEQYF
TRBJ1-5 TRBD1 few TRBV7-9 TGTGCCAGCAGCCCGACGGGACAGGGGGCATATAGCAATCAGCCCCAGCATTTT CASSPTGQGAYSNQPQHF
TRBJ2-2 - once TRBV19 TGTGCCAGTAGGTTACTGGGGGCCGGGGAGCTGTTTTTT CASRLLGAGELFF
TRBJ2-5 - - TRBV5-5 TGTGCCAGCAGCTTGGTGCCATTCGAGGAGACCCAGTACTTC CASSLVPFEETQYF
TRBJ1-5 - - TRBV27 TGTGCCAGCTCTGGATGGGGGATAAATCAGCCCCAGCATTTT CASSGWGINQPQHF
TRBJ2-2 TRBD2 - TRBV6-4 TGTGCCAGCAAGAGACTAGCGGGAGGGCCCTTGAACACCGGGGAGCTGTTTTTT CASKRLAGGPLNTGELFF
TRBJ1-2 - - TRBV19 TGTGCCAGTAGTATCGGGGTAGCAGCCCCTAACTATGGCTACACCTTC CASSIGVAAPNYGYTF
TRBJ2-7 - - TRBV5-4 TGTGCCAGCAGCTTCCAGACCTTCGAGCAGTACTTC CASSFQTFEQYF
TRBJ2-3 - - TRBV16 TGTGCCAGCAGGCCTACTAGCTCTTCTTCAGATACGCAGTATTTT CASRPTSSSSDTQYF